This T cell receptor beta chain comes out of a study of shared clonotypes between healthy human individuals. Broader study findings: In having few donors, the study represented limited genetic and exposure-history diversity. Deeper or shallower sequencing was expected to change how clonotypes are shared among donors.

Germline assignment: CDR1 MGHDK and CDR2 SYGVNS. V was pared by 4 bases and J by 4 bases, with 14 bases between. CDR3 length equals 14 residues. Concerning this clone: Its specificity is not known.

Produced via immunoSEQ multiplex PCR; TCRdb's table is partial and in-frame only. The sample has under 700,000 clones; around 96% are singletons. Positively selected for CCR7, the CD45RO-negative cells used as naive CD8 cells excluded terminally differentiated effector memory CD45RA+ cells. Sequenced input: naive CD8+ T cells sorted from blood. This sequence originates from a woman aged 30 to 39 in good health. The chain employs TRBV25-1 and TRBJ2-7; D possibly matches TRBD1 or TRBD2 (7 bases each). The CDR3: CASSGQGGLYEQYF. As DNA, the CDR3 is TGTGCCAGCAGTGGCCAGGGGGGGTTGTACGAGCAGTACTTC.